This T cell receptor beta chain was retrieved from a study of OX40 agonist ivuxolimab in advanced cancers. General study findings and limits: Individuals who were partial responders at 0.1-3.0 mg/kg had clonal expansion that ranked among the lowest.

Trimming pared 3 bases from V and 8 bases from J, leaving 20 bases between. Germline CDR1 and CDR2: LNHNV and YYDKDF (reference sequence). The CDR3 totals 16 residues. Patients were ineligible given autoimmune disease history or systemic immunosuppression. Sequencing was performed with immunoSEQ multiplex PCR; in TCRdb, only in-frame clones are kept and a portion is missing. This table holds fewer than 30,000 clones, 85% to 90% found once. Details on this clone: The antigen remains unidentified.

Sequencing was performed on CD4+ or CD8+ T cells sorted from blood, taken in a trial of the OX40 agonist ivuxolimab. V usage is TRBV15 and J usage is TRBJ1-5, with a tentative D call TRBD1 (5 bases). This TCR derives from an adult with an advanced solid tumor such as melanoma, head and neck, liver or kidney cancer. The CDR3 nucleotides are TGTGCCACCAGCAGGGCGGGGGACCAAATCGGGGAGCCCCAGCATTTT. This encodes CATSRAGDQIGEPQHF.